This TCR beta chain appears in the sequencing data of a study of blood T cell repertoires in COVID-19. Study-level background: T cells, B-cell-depleted T cells, or PBMCs supplied cDNA or gDNA.

V was clipped by 6 bases and J by 8 bases, with 17 bases between them. The germline V gene has CDR1 MDHEN and CDR2 SYDVKM. The CDR3 is 14 amino acids. Per the original data handling: Reference gene primers were amplified, and this amplification served to estimate nucleated cell counts. The repertoire was sequenced with immunoSEQ multiplex PCR; TCRdb's copy has only in-frame clones and lacks some. The DNA was the basis for D and trimming; V, J and clone size are from that table. The sample includes hundreds of thousands of clones, roughly 86% of them seen just once. The V and J genes are TRBV28 and TRBJ2-1, with D possibly matching TRBD2 (5 bases). This receptor was taken from a woman between 25 and 40 years old with COVID-19, enrolled during active disease. The sequencing input was peripheral blood. The DNA of the CDR3 is TGTGCCAGCAGCCCTCACCTGGTCGGGGATGAGCAGTTCTTC. Translation: CASSPHLVGDEQFF. The variable domain in full, completed from reference TRBV28 and TRBJ2-1, reads DVKVTQSSRYLVKRTGEKVFLECVQDMDHENMFWYRQDPGLGLRLIYFSYDVKMKEKGDIPEGYSVSREKKERFSLILESASTNQTSMYLCASSPHLVGDEQFFGPGTRLTVL.